These 7 T cell receptor beta chains came from one sample sequenced in a study of blood T cell repertoires in COVID-19. TCRdb keeps only in-frame clones here, not all; method: immunoSEQ multiplex PCR. The sample records roughly 340,000 clones, 80% to 90% being singletons. Sequenced input: PBMCs or T cells enriched from blood (not recorded which). The receptors were gathered from a man between 18 and 29 years old who had recovered from COVID-19.

This clone turned up a few times. CDR3 coding DNA: TGTGCCAGCTCGCGGGGGAACCGAGATGAAAAACTGTTTTTT. It is translated as CASSRGNRDEKLFF. The gene calls are TRBV5-6 and TRBJ1-4, with a possible D match to TRBD1 (5 bases). The CDR3 contains 14 residues. From germline, CDR1 is SGHDT and CDR2 YYEEEE. Trimming took off 7 bases at V and 6 bases at J, with 16 bases between the two ends.

The chain couples TRBV7-2 to TRBJ1-1; D gene uncertain. Trimming took off 1 base at V and 2 bases at J, with 5 bases between the two ends. The germline V gene has CDR1 SGHTA and CDR2 FQGNSA. The CDR3 loop spans 13 amino acids. DNA for the CDR3: TGTGCCAGCAGCTTAGACTATAACACTGAAGCTTTCTTT. This gives the protein CASSLDYNTEAFF.

The V gene is TRBV10-3, the J gene TRBJ1-6, with unresolved D. CDR1 is ENHRY and CDR2 is SYGVKD in the germline V gene. This CDR3 spans 14 amino acids. V lost 2 bases, J lost 5 bases, and 7 bases lay in between. The CDR3 is CAISEDLNNSPLHF. CDR3 in DNA: TGTGCCATCAGTGAGGACTTAAATAATTCACCCCTCCACTTT.

The chain carries TRBV18 and TRBJ1-2; D may be TRBD1 (6 bases). There are 15 residues in the CDR3. Germline CDR1 KGHSH, CDR2 LQKENI. V was pared by 0 bases and J by 4 bases, with 12 bases between. The CDR3 DNA reads as TGTGCCAGCTCACCACCGTTACAGGGTGGCTATGGCTACACCTTC. Its protein product is CASSPPLQGGYGYTF.

V usage is TRBV4-3 and J usage is TRBJ2-5; 7 bases fit TRBD2. This CDR3 has 15 residues. Germline lookup yields CDR1 LGHNA and CDR2 YSLEER. J lost 4 bases, V lost 0 bases, and 5 bases had no gene match. DNA of the CDR3: TGCGCCAGCAGCCAAGAGGCGAAGCGGGGAGAGACCCAGTACTTC. Protein product: CASSQEAKRGETQYF.

In this sample, this clone turned up a few times. The V call is TRBV2, the J call TRBJ1-2, with no clear D. This CDR3 has 13 amino acids. The V gene's germline CDR1 is SNHLY and CDR2 FYNNEI. Trimming pared 5 bases from V and 7 bases from J, leaving 14 bases between. The CDR3 DNA is TGTGCCAGCAGTAGTGGCTCGGGGTCTGGCTACACCTTC. Protein product: CASSSGSGSGYTF.

The chain couples TRBV15 to TRBJ2-2, with D hard to call. Germline V lookup: CDR1 LNHNV, CDR2 YYDKDF (reference sequence). The CDR3 length is 12 residues. Trimming took off 1 base at V and 8 bases at J, with 5 bases between the two ends. CDR3 protein: CATSRVGGELFF. The DNA of the CDR3 is TGTGCCACCAGCAGAGTCGGTGGGGAGCTGTTTTTT.